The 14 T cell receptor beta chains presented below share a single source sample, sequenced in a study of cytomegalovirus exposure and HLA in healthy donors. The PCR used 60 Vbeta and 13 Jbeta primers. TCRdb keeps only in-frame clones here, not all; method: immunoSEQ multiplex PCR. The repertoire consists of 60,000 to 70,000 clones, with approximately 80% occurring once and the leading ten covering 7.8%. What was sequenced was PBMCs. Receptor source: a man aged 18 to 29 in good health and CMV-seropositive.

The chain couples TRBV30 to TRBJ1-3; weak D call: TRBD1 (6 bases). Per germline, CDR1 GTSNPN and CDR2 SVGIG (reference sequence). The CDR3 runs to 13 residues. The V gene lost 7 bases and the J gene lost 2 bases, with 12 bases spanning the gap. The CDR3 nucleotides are TGTGCCTTTCACGGACAGACTGGAAACACCATATATTTT. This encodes CAFHGQTGNTIYF. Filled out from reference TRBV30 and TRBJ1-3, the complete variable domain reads SQTIHQWPATLVQPVGSPLSLECTVEGTSNPNLYWYRQAAGRGLQLLFYSVGIGQISSEVPQNLSASRPQDRQFILSSKKLLLSDSGFYLCAFHGQTGNTIYFGEGSWLTVV.

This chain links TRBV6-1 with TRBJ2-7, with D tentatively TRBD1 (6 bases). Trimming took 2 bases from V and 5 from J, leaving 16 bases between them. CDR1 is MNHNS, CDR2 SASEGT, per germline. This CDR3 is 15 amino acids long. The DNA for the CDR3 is TGTGCCAGCAGTGAAAACTACAGGGAGAGCGACGAGCAGTACTTC. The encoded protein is CASSENYRESDEQYF.

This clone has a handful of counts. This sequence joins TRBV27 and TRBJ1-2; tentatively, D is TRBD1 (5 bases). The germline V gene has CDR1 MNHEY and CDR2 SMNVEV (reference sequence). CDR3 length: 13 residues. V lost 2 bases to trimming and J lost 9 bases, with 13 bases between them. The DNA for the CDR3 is TGTGCCAGCAGTTTAGGAGGGGTGGAGAGCTACACCTTC. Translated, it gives CASSLGGVESYTF.

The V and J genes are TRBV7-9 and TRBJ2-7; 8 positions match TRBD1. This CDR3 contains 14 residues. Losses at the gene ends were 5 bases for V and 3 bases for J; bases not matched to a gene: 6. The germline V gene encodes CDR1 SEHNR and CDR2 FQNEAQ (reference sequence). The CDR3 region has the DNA TGTGCCAGCAGCAATCCGGGACAGGTCTACGAGCAGTACTTC. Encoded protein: CASSNPGQVYEQYF.

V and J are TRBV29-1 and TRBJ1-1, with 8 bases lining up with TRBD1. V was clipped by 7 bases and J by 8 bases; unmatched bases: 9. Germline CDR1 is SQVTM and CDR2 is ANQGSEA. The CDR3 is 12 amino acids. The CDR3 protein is CSAQTGAEEAFF. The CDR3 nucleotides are TGCAGCGCCCAGACAGGGGCGGAAGAAGCTTTCTTT.

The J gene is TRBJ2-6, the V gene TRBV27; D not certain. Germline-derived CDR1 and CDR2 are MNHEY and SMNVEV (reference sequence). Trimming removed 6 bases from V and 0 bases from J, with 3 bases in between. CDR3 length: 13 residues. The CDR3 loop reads CASSFSGANVLTF. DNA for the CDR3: TGTGCCAGCAGCTTCTCTGGGGCCAACGTCCTGACTTTC.

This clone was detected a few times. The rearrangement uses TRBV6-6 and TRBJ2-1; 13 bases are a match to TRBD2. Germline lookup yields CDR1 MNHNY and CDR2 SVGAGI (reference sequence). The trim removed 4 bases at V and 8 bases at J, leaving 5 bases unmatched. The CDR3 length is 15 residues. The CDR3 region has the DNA TGTGCCAGCAGTTCCGGGACTAGCGGGATCCATGAGCAGTTCTTC. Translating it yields CASSSGTSGIHEQFF.

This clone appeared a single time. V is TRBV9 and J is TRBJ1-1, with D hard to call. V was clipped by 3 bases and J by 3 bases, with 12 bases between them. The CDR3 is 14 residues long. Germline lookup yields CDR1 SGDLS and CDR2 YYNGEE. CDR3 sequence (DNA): TGTGCCAGCAGCGAAAGCGCGGTTGACACTGAAGCTTTCTTT. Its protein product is CASSESAVDTEAFF.

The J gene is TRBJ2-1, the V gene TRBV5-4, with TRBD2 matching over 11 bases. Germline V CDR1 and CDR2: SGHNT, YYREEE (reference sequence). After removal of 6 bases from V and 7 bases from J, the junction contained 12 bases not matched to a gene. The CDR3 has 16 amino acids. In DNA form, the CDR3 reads TGTGCCAGCACCCCTTCCGGGACTAGCGGATCAAATGAGCAGTTCTTC. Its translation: CASTPSGTSGSNEQFF.

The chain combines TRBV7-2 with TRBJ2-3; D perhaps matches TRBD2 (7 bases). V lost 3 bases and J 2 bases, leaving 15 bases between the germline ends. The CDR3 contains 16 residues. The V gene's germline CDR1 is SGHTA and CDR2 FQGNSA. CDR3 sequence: CASSFGGGGLTDTQYF. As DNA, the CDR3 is TGTGCCAGCAGCTTCGGGGGCGGGGGACTCACAGATACGCAGTATTTT. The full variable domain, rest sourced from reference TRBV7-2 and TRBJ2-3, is GAGVSQSPSNKVTEKGKDVELRCDPISGHTALYWYRQSLGQGLEFLIYFQGNSAPDKSGLPSDRFSAERTGGSVSTLTIQRTQQEDSAVYLCASSFGGGGLTDTQYFGPGTRLTVL.

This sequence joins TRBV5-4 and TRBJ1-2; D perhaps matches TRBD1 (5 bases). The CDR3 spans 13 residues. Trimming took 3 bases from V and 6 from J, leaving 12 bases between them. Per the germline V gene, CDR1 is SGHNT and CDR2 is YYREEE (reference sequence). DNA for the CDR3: TGTGCCAGCAGCTACCAGGGATTCGATGGCTACACCTTC. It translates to CASSYQGFDGYTF. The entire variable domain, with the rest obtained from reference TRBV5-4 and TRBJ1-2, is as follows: ETGVTQSPTHLIKTRGQQVTLRCSSQSGHNTVSWYQQALGQGPQFIFQYYREEENGRGNFPPRFSGLQFPNYSSELNVNALELDDSALYLCASSYQGFDGYTFGSGTRLTVV.

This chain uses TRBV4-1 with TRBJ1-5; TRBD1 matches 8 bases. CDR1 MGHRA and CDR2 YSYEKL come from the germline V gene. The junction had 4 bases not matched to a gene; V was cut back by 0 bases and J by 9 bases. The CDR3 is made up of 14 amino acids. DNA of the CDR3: TGCGCCAGCAGCCAAGAGGACAGGGTAGGGCCCCAGCATTTT. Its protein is CASSQEDRVGPQHF.

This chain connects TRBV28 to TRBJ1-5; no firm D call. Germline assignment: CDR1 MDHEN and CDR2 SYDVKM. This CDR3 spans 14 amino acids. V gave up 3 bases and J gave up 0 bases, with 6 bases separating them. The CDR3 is CASSFRYSNQPQHF. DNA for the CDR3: TGTGCCAGCAGTTTCAGGTATAGCAATCAGCCCCAGCATTTT.

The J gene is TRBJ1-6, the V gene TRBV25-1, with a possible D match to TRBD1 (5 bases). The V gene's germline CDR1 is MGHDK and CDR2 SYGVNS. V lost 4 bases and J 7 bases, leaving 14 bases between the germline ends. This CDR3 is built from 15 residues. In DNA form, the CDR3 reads TGTGCCAGCAGTGCCCAGGACAAGGTGAATTCACCCCTCCACTTT. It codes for CASSAQDKVNSPLHF.